A selection of T cell receptor beta chains follows, all from one sample in a study of cytomegalovirus exposure and HLA in healthy donors. The assay was immunoSEQ multiplex PCR, and TCRdb's table has in-frame clones only and misses some. This table has about 230,000 clones, 70% to 90% appearing once. Sequencing was carried out using PBMCs. These receptors were obtained from a human donor in good health. Each CDR3 is given with its conserved first and last residue. A D gene is named only where the DNA matches it firmly. Size values are once, few and many counts, or a class for expanded clones, and some rows have none.

.,TRBV5-1,TRBJ1-4,.,TGCGCCAGCAGCTTGGATCCGCAGGGAAAACTGTTTTTT,CASSLDPQGKLFF
.,TRBV29-1,TRBJ2-4,TRBD1,TGCAGCGTTGAAGGGACAGGGGGCAGGCTAGCCAAAAACATTCAGTACTTC,CSVEGTGGRLAKNIQYF
.,TRBV7-6,TRBJ2-5,TRBD2,TGTGCCAGCAGCTCCCCTCATGGGCGGGAGGGCCTTACGACCCAGTACTTC,CASSSPHGREGLTTQYF
.,TRBV30,TRBJ2-7,.,TGTGCCTGGAGTGTACGACTAGGTTCCGAGCAGTACTTC,CAWSVRLGSEQYF
.,TRBV27,TRBJ2-2,.,TGTGCCAGCAGTTTATCCCCTGGACAGCTATTTAACACCGGGGAGCTGTTTTTT,CASSLSPGQLFNTGELFF
.,TRBV11-1,TRBJ2-7,TRBD2,TGTGCCAGCAGCCCCCGACTAGCGGGAGGTACCTACGAGCAGTACTTC,CASSPRLAGGTYEQYF
.,TRBV10-3,TRBJ1-5,TRBD1,TGTGCCATCAGTGAGACAGGGGATCAGCCCCAGCATTTT,CAISETGDQPQHF
.,TRBV4-2,TRBJ1-2,.,TGTGCCAGCAGCCAAGATCTGGTGGGCTTTCGGGGGGCAGACTATGGCTACACCTTC,CASSQDLVGFRGADYGYTF
.,TRBV7-6,TRBJ2-7,TRBD2,TGTGCCAGCAGCCTGCGGACTAGCGGGATAGGCGAGCAGTACTTC,CASSLRTSGIGEQYF
.,TRBV6-5,TRBJ2-7,.,TGTGCCAGCAGTTACGTGGCGGGTACAATCTACGAGCAGTACTTC,CASSYVAGTIYEQYF
.,TRBV29-1,TRBJ2-3,TRBD2,TGCAGCGTGCTCGGGACTAGCGGATACACAGATACGCAGTATTTT,CSVLGTSGYTDTQYF
.,TRBV6-6,TRBJ1-1,.,TGTGCCAGCAGTTACTCCATGAACACTGAAGCTTTCTTT,CASSYSMNTEAFF
.,TRBV12-5,TRBJ2-7,TRBD1,TGTGCTAGTGGTTTGGTACAGGGGCACGAGCAGTACTTC,CASGLVQGHEQYF
.,TRBV30,TRBJ2-1,TRBD2,TGTGCCTGGAGTGTAAGCGGGAGAGGGAATGAGCAGTTCTTC,CAWSVSGRGNEQFF
.,TRBV4-1,TRBJ2-1,TRBD2,TGCGCCAGCAGCCAAGAAGGTGGCGGGAGCGGCAATGAGCAGTTCTTC,CASSQEGGGSGNEQFF
few,TRBV7-3,TRBJ2-5,TRBD1,TGTGCCAGCTCGACAGGGGCCCAAGAGACCCAGTACTTC,CASSTGAQETQYF
.,TRBV7-9,TRBJ2-7,.,TGTGCCAGCAGCTTAGGGTCAGGGAAGGGCTACGAGCAGTACTTC,CASSLGSGKGYEQYF
.,TRBV4-1,TRBJ2-2,.,TGCGCCAGCAGCCAGGGGGGACCCGGGGAGCTGTTTTTT,CASSQGGPGELFF
.,TRBV28,TRBJ1-2,.,TGTGCCAGCAGTTTATTCGGGGTCCCGGGAAGCTACACCTTC,CASSLFGVPGSYTF
.,TRBV10-3,TRBJ2-3,.,TGTGCCATCAGTGAGGGGGGACTCCAAGTCGGGGGAAATACGCAGTATTTT,CAISEGGLQVGGNTQYF
.,TRBV10-1,TRBJ2-7,.,TGCGCCAGCAGTGGGGGAGAGAACCCCTACGAGCAGTACTTC,CASSGGENPYEQYF
.,TRBV6-6,TRBJ1-3,TRBD1,TGTGCCAGCAGTTACTCGGGACAGGGAAACACCATATATTTT,CASSYSGQGNTIYF
once,TRBV5-5,TRBJ2-3,.,TGTGCCAGCAGCTTGGAGCTAGCGAGACTCACAGATACGCAGTATTTT,CASSLELARLTDTQYF
.,TRBV28,TRBJ2-7,TRBD1,TGTGCCAGCAGTCTACCGACAGGGAAGACCCACGAGCAGTACTTC,CASSLPTGKTHEQYF
.,TRBV7-9,TRBJ2-7,TRBD1,TGTGCCAGCAGCGGGGCCGGGACAGCTACCTACGAGCAGTACTTC,CASSGAGTATYEQYF
.,TRBV19,TRBJ2-7,TRBD1,TGTGCCAGTAGTATAGATCTAGGGACAGTGTACGAGCAGTACTTC,CASSIDLGTVYEQYF
.,TRBV5-1,TRBJ1-3,.,TGCGCCAGCAGCACCGGGGTTTCTGGAAACACCATATATTTT,CASSTGVSGNTIYF
.,TRBV29-1,TRBJ2-1,.,TGCAGCCCTGAGGGAGGAGCCGATGAGCAGTTCTTC,CSPEGGADEQFF
.,TRBV5-1,TRBJ1-1,.,TGCGCCAGCAGCTTTACCTCGGGGAGTCGTGAAGCTTTCTTT,CASSFTSGSREAFF
.,TRBV7-2,TRBJ1-2,.,TGTGCCAGCAGTTTTGGCGCTGTGTGGGGAGAAGGCTACACCTTC,CASSFGAVWGEGYTF
.,TRBV5-1,TRBJ2-2,TRBD2,TGCGCCAGCAGTTACGGGACTAGCCTAACCGGGGAGCTGTTTTTT,CASSYGTSLTGELFF
.,TRBV14,TRBJ1-2,.,TGTGCCAGCAGCCCAACCGGGACTCCGAGAGGCTACACCTTC,CASSPTGTPRGYTF
.,TRBV27,TRBJ2-3,.,TGTGCCAGCAGTTCTCGTCGACAAGATACGCAGTATTTT,CASSSRRQDTQYF
once,TRBV7-9,TRBJ2-3,TRBD2,TGTGCCAGCAGTTCCCGCAGCGGGAGTTCAGATACGCAGTATTTT,CASSSRSGSSDTQYF
.,TRBV19,TRBJ1-5,TRBD1,TGTGCCAGTAGTCCTTCCCCAGGGGGATTACGGCCCCAGCATTTT,CASSPSPGGLRPQHF
.,TRBV19,TRBJ2-7,TRBD1,TGTGCCAGTAGCCCCTCCGGGACAGGGTACGAGCAGTACTTC,CASSPSGTGYEQYF
once,TRBV2,TRBJ2-1,.,TGTGCCAGCAGTGACTATTCCTACAATGAGCAGTTCTTC,CASSDYSYNEQFF
.,TRBV18,TRBJ1-1,TRBD1,TGTGCCAGCTCACCGGACCAGGGGGTGGGTGAAGCTTTCTTT,CASSPDQGVGEAFF
.,TRBV6-5,TRBJ2-7,.,TGTGCCAGCAGTTACTCGAGACTCGGCGGCTACGAGCAGTACTTC,CASSYSRLGGYEQYF
.,TRBV7-9,TRBJ2-7,TRBD2,TGTTCCAGCAGCTTTTCTAGCGGGAGGGCCAGCGAGCAGTACTTC,CSSSFSSGRASEQYF
once,TRBV29-1,TRBJ2-1,TRBD2,TGCAGCGATCTTAGCGGGAGGGACTACAATGAGCAGTTCTTC,CSDLSGRDYNEQFF
.,TRBV5-4,TRBJ2-1,.,TGTGCCAGCAGCCGGGGGGGACAGGGCTCCTACAATGAGCAGTTCTTC,CASSRGGQGSYNEQFF